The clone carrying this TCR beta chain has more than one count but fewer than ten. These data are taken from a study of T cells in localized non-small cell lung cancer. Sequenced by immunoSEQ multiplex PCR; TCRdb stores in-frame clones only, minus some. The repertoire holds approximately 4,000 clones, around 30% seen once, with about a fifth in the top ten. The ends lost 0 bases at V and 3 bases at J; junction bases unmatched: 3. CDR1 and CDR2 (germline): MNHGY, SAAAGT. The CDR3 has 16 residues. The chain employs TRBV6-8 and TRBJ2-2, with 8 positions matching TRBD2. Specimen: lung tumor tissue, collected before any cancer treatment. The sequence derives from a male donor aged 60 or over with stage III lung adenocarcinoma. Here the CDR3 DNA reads TGTGCCAGCAGTTACTCTCCTAGCGGGTACACCGGGGAGCTGTTTTTT. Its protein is CASSYSPSGYTGELFF.